This T cell receptor beta chain was identified during a study of neoadjuvant anti-PD-1 for oral cavity cancer. Produced via immunoSEQ multiplex PCR; TCRdb's table is partial and in-frame only. The table records about 14,000 clones, around three quarters of them present only once. V lost 2 bases and J lost 1, with 12 bases in between. CDR3 length equals 15 residues. CDR1 is SGHRS and CDR2 is YFSETQ in the germline V gene. This sample's time point: after neoadjuvant nivolumab, at surgical resection. The sample consisted of PBMCs, taken after nivolumab (anti-PD-1) treatment. This clonotype was sampled from a person aged 40 to 85 with oral cavity squamous cell carcinoma. The chain combines TRBV5-1 with TRBJ1-1; D might be TRBD1 (6 bases). CDR3 in amino acids: CASSFSGTSNTEAFF. Written as DNA, the CDR3 is TGCGCCAGCAGCTTCTCCGGGACATCGAACACTGAAGCTTTCTTT.